This record looks at one T cell receptor (beta chain) sequence and its context. Its antigen is undetermined. The sample originates from a study of shared clonotypes between healthy human individuals. Study overall: For every donor, three CD4 naive, three CD4 memory, two CD8 naive and one CD8 memory plates were used. Study-level findings and limits: Sharing of clonotypes among donors was expected to vary with sequencing depth. Approximately 5.4% of naive CD4 clonotypes were common to a handful of donors.

Only in-frame clones appear in the TCRdb table, and some are missing; sequencing was by immunoSEQ multiplex PCR. The sample yields about 2.3 million clones, about 92% seen once. The J segment lost 4 bases and the V segment lost 5 bases, leaving 2 bases of the junction unmatched. Germline V gene sequence: CDR1 KGHSH, CDR2 LQKENI. The CDR3 totals 14 residues. The sequencing input was naive CD4+ T cells from PBMCs. The subset denotes: CD45RA+ positively selected. This TCR was sampled from a man aged 18 to 29 in good health. Some clones in this sample may be carry-over from other donors' samples. The V call is TRBV18, the J call TRBJ1-4; 9 bases align to TRBD1. CDR3 nucleotide sequence: TGTGCCAGCTCAAAGACAGGGGGTAATGAAAAACTGTTTTTT. Translated, it gives CASSKTGGNEKLFF.